The source of this T cell receptor (beta chain) is a study of T cells in Graves' hyperthyroidism and ophthalmopathy. Germline CDR1 is SQVTM and CDR2 is ANQGSEA. This CDR3 has 13 residues. J gave up 7 bases and V 6 bases, and 12 bases lay outside the gene matches. Researchers amplified the TCR beta CDR3 regions from RNA transcripts. The study used the HTBI primer set for a first-round RT-PCR of the TCR CDR3. Using its own MiXCR run on the multiplex PCR reads, TCRdb lists one record per CDR3 protein. The data contain 500,000 to 600,000 distinct CDR3 sequences, approximately 15% of them singletons. Thyroid ultrasound and orbital computed tomography, with clinical symptoms and serum thyroxine and TRAb, informed diagnoses.

The chain uses TRBV29-1 and TRBJ2-7, with TRBD1 identical over 7 bases. This TCR was sampled from a woman aged 18 to 35 with Graves' hyperthyroidism. The specimen sequenced was blood. CDR3 residues: CSVAGTALREQYF. As DNA, the CDR3 is TGCAGCGTCGCCGGGACAGCCCTTAGGGAGCAGTACTTC.